What follows is one T cell receptor (beta chain) and its context. What it recognizes is unknown. These data originate in a study of shared clonotypes between healthy human individuals. Notes on the study in general: It was only blood that was sampled, and tissue repertoires likely differ.

How the authors handled the data: Junction-only immunoSEQ data arrived without quality scores, meaning filtering differed. Method: immunoSEQ multiplex PCR; TCRdb's copy keeps in-frame clones and lacks some. The V and J calls and clone size are taken from that table; D and trimming were inferred from the DNA. The table has about 680,000 clones, 73% seen once; the top ten hold around 1.8%. Germline V lookup: CDR1 SQVTM, CDR2 ANQGSEA. The CDR3 has 11 amino acids. V lost 1 base, J lost 7 bases, and 8 bases lay in between. Sequenced input: memory CD4+ T cells sorted from blood. The subset: CD45RA-negative fraction. The chain has TRBV29-1 and TRBJ2-7; the D is unclear. The source of this sequence is a woman in her 30s in good health. The CDR3 here is CSVEVVGEQYF. The CDR3 nucleotides read TGCAGCGTTGAAGTTGTGGGAGAGCAGTACTTC.